Ten or more counts support the clone carrying this T cell receptor beta chain. This record belongs to a study of T-cell reconstitution after alpha-beta-depleted transplantation in children. For TCRbeta, the library was prepared with unique molecular identifiers. TCRdb used MiXCR to reprocess the PCR reads, holding one entry per CDR3 protein. In the table there are about 690,000 distinct CDR3 sequences, approximately 16% of which are singletons. The germline V gene encodes CDR1 DFQATT and CDR2 SNEGSKA (reference sequence). V lost 3 bases and J lost 3; bases outside the gene matches: 4. The CDR3 covers 14 residues.

Sequencing used PBMCs from the stem cell graft donor, obtained from the stem cell graft. This chain joins TRBV20-1 and TRBJ2-3; 9 bases are shared with TRBD2. This TCR derives from a human donor who donated a stem cell graft to a child with acute myeloid leukemia. As DNA, the CDR3 is TGCAGTGCTAGGCGGGGGGGCGGGACAGATACGCAGTATTTT. Residues: CSARRGGGTDTQYF.